Many counts were recorded for the clone carrying this TCR beta chain. One junction end disagrees with the germline gene, perhaps due to a read error. Using a J-beta primer mix together with a sample-barcoded 5' primer, a second PCR was run for about 6 to 12 cycles. TCRdb re-analysed the 5' RACE reads in MiXCR, keeping a single row per CDR3 protein. The sample yields fewer than 2,000,000 distinct CDR3 sequences, roughly two fifths seen once. The CDR3 contains 15 residues. Germline CDR1 is LGHNA and CDR2 is YSLEER. This specimen comes from a study of blood T cells in healthy people across ages. This receptor was identified in a human donor in good health. Input material: blood. The chain links TRBV4-3 to TRBJ2-1; D is perhaps TRBD1 or TRBD2 (7 bases each). CDR3 coding DNA: TGTGCCAGCAGTCCCAGGGGGGGCACGTACAATGAGCAGTTCTTC. Residues: CASSPRGGTYNEQFF.